The sequence of this T cell receptor (beta chain) was determined in a study of technical replicates of blood from a handful of donors (dated by TCRdb to about 2017). Points on this clone: This clone's antigen is unknown. Base quality data are lacking; no much larger clone is found one base away.

The library was built by means of the immunoSEQ multiplex PCR assay. TCRdb stores this immuneACCESS table with in-frame sequences only. Part of the clones is absent; in the studies checked, under half of the shortfall reflects unresolved V genes, and no reason is known for the rest. Recorded for this sample are around 63,000 clones; roughly 98% of them occurred a single time. The ten largest clones add up to over 0.15% of the sample. Sequencing was carried out using T cells isolated from PBMCs. The receptor was derived from a human donor in good health.

The CDR3 loop reads CASSQTGQRGGNTIYF. The nucleotide sequence is given as TGCGCCAGCAGCCAAACAGGGCAGAGGGGTGGAAACACCATATATTTT. The chain links TRBV5-1 with TRBJ1-3; matching of 6 bases hints at TRBD1 as the D gene. The CDR3 contains 16 residues, cysteine and phenylalanine counted. The DNA shown is the 48-base CDR3, in frame from base 1. The germline V gene yields SGHRS for CDR1 and YFSETQ for CDR2. V lost 4 bases and J lost 3 bases; the stretch between them is 17 bases long.